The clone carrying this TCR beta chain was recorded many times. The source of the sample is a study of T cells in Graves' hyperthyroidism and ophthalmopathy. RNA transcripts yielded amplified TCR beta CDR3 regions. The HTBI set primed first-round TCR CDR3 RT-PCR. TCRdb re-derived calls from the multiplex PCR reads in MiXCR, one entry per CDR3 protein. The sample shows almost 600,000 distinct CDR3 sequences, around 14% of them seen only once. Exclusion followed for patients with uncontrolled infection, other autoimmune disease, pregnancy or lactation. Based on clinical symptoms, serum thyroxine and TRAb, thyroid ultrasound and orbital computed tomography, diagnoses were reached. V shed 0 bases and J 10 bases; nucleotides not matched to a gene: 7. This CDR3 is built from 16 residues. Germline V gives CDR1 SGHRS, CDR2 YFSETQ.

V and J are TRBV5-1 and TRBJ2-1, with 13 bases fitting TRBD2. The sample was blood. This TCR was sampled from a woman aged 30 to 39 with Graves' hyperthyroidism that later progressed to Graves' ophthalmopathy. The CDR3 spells CASSLAPGTSGAEQFF. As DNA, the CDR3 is TGCGCCAGCAGCTTGGCTCCCGGGACTAGCGGGGCCGAGCAGTTCTTC.